One and the same sample provided the 9 T cell receptor beta chains below, sequenced in a study of STAT5B mutations in CD4+ large granular lymphocyte leukemia. Assay: immunoSEQ multiplex PCR; the TCRdb copy retains only in-frame clones and omits some. Of about 30,000 clones in the sample, more than 75% were seen once. The sequencing input was CD4+ T cells from blood buffy coats. Every receptor here comes from a human donor in good health.

This chain uses TRBV19 with TRBJ2-1; 16 nucleotides align to TRBD2. V lost 4 bases and J lost 7; bases outside the gene matches: 1. Germline loops: CDR1 LNHDA, CDR2 SQIVND (reference sequence). This CDR3 spans 15 amino acids. For the CDR3, the DNA is TGTGCCAGTAGTAAGGGACTAGCGGGAGGGAATGAGCAGTTCTTC. This translates into CASSKGLAGGNEQFF.

J is TRBJ1-6 and V is TRBV28; D uncertain. Germline V gene data show CDR1 as MDHEN and CDR2 as SYDVKM. The CDR3 has 17 residues. Trimming stripped 2 bases from V and 6 bases from J, with 17 bases between. The CDR3 region is CASSLRGSGFGNSPLHF. CDR3 sequence (DNA): TGTGCCAGCAGTTTAAGAGGGTCGGGGTTTGGTAATTCACCCCTCCACTTT.

This clone was picked up one time. The genes are TRBV28 and TRBJ2-7; D may be TRBD1 (6 bases). The germline V and J ends were trimmed by 2 bases and 7 bases, with 12 bases remaining between them. This CDR3 spans 13 amino acids. From germline, CDR1 is MDHEN and CDR2 SYDVKM. CDR3 amino acids: CASSLTGKIEQYF. As DNA, the CDR3 is TGTGCCAGCAGTTTAACAGGGAAAATTGAGCAGTACTTC.

The chain uses TRBV4-2 and TRBJ2-3; D is ambiguous. The CDR3 length is 15 residues. The V end was cut by 1 base, the J end by 0 bases, with 8 bases between. The germline gives CDR1 LGHNA, CDR2 YNFKEQ. The CDR3 protein is CASSQGAYSTDTQYF. CDR3 DNA: TGTGCCAGCAGCCAAGGCGCCTATAGCACAGATACGCAGTATTTT.

Only a few counts were recorded for this clone. This sequence joins TRBV19 and TRBJ2-4; D is uncertain. CDR1 and CDR2 (germline): LNHDA, SQIVND (reference sequence). This CDR3 spans 16 amino acids. V lost 4 bases and J 6 bases, leaving 19 bases between the germline ends. As DNA, the CDR3 is TGTGCCAGTAGTACGCCTACCGTACTCTCGGGAAACATTCAGTACTTC. Translating gives CASSTPTVLSGNIQYF.

The chain's CDR3 is CASSQDSGEVGANVLTF. CDR3 coding DNA: TGCGCCAGCAGCCAAGATTCGGGAGAGGTTGGGGCCAACGTCCTGACTTTC. The rearrangement links TRBV4-3 to TRBJ2-6, with a weak D call TRBD2 (6 bases). There are 17 residues in the CDR3. Germline V gene sequence: CDR1 LGHNA, CDR2 YSLEER. The V end was cut by 0 bases, the J end by 3 bases, with 12 bases between.

This rearrangement joins TRBV27 to TRBJ1-1; the match to TRBD1 covers 8 bases. CDR1 and CDR2 from the germline V gene are MNHEY and SMNVEV (reference sequence). The junction had 12 bases not matched to a gene; V was cut back by 5 bases and J by 4 bases. The CDR3 runs 16 residues. CDR3 coding DNA: TGTGCCAGCAGTACCCGGGACAGGAGAGGTCCCACTGAAGCTTTCTTT. Translating gives CASSTRDRRGPTEAFF.

The chain links TRBV5-1 to TRBJ1-2; no clear D. Germline CDR1 and CDR2: SGHRS and YFSETQ. This CDR3 contains 13 residues. V gave up 4 bases and J gave up 8 bases, with 15 bases separating them. The CDR3 here is CASSKLGSEGYTF. DNA of the CDR3: TGCGCCAGCAGCAAGCTGGGGTCTGAAGGCTACACCTTC.

J is TRBJ1-2 and V is TRBV4-3, with D uncertain. The V and J ends lost 4 bases and 4 bases respectively, with 7 bases between them. The CDR3 is 12 residues long. The V gene's germline CDR1 is LGHNA and CDR2 YSLEER. The CDR3 loop reads CASSRDGYGYTF. DNA for the CDR3: TGCGCCAGCAGCCGAGACGGCTATGGCTACACCTTC.